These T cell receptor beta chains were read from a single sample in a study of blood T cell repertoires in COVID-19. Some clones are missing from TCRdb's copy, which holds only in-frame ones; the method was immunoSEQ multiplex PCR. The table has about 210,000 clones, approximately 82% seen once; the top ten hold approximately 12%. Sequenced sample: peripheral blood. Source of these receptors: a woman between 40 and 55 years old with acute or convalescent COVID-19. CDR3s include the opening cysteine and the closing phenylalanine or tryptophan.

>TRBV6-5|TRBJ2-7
CASRLTFSSYEQYF
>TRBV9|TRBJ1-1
CASSVLDTTNTEAFF
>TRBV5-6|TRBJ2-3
CASSLVGAGTQYF
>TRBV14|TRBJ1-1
CASSQDPGQGSLAFF
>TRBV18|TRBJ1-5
CASSPNVIGGSQPQHF
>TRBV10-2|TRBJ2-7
CASSQGWAYEQYF
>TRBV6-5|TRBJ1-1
CASKSGTGPTEAFF
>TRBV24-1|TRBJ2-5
CATSDRASAETQYF
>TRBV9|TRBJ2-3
CASSVGGSVYSDTQYF
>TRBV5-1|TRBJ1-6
CASSLGGLHETGGVISPLHF
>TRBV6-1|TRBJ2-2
CASRTREGGTGELFF
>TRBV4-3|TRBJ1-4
CASSQRRTVGINEKLFF
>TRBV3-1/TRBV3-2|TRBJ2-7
CASSPQDRYEQYF
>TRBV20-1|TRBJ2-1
CSASWLPGSDNEQFF
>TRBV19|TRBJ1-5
CAGGQGGQPQHF
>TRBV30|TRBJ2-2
CAWSVASGGTGELFF
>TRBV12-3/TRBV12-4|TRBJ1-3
CASSLLQGPTEF
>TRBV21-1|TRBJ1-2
CASSKDPLGGSNYGYTF
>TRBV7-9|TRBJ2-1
CASSLTSGIYNEQFF
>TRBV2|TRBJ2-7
CASSEGPSQGYEQYF
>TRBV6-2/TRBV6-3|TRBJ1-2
CASSSYRQGGRYGYTF
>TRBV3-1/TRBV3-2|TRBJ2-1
CASSHNGAGGHGEQFF
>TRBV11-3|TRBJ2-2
CASSLVLTGELFF
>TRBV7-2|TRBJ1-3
CASSPWGTDGNTIYF
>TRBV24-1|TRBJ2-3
CATSPGWSTDTQYF
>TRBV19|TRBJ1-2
CASRRLTDRGLTNYGYTF
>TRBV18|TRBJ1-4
CASSPTRDSNEKLFF
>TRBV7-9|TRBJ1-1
CASSLGPEALLEAFF
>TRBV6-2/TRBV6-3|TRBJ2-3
CASSYHTLADTQYF
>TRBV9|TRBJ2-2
CASSASGTTGELFF
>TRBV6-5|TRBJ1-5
CASRRHVHHF
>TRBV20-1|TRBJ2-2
CSASSASGMGGELFF
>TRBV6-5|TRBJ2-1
CASRKQSSYNEQFF
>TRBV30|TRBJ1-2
CAWSPRTGGSYGYTF
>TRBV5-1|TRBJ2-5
CASSLPTSGQETQYF
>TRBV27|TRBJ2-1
CASSLFRGLAGGNEQFF
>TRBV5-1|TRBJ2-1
CASSGRDRQTNEQFF
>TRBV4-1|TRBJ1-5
CASSQEDRNQPQHF
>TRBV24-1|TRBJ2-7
CATSDNRGDEQYF
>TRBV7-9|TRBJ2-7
CASSLMSYEQYF
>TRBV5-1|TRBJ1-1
CASSGPGTGTTNTEAFF